This is a list of T cell receptor beta chains from one sample in a study of shared clonotypes between healthy human individuals. TCRdb's table, derived via immunoSEQ multiplex PCR, lists solely in-frame clones and lacks some. The sample records about 2.1 million clones, roughly 91% being singletons. Sample: naive CD8+ T cells from PBMCs. All receptors derive from a man aged 18 to 30 in good health. Some clones in this sample may be carry-over from other donors' samples. Each CDR3 is given with its conserved first and last residue. Where a row states a size, it is once, few, many or the class of an expanded clone; other rows omit it.

NA | TRBJ1-2 | TRBV15 | CATSRDLGQGEGYTF
NA | TRBJ2-1 | TRBV19 | CASSNGLTYNEQFF
NA | TRBJ2-7 | TRBV7-2 | CASSSSDRGLYEQYF
once | TRBJ2-4 | TRBV5-1 | CASREQGTGRNLAKNIQYF
NA | TRBJ2-5 | TRBV6-5 | CASRGPELGETQYF
NA | TRBJ2-3 | TRBV9 | CASSVVPAGVTDTQYF
NA | TRBJ1-2 | TRBV7-9 | CASSLVLAATGYTF
NA | TRBJ1-1 | TRBV5-1 | CASSGRDRVNTEAFF
NA | TRBJ2-1 | TRBV19 | CASSIDRPGILGDSEQFF
NA | TRBJ1-4 | TRBV19 | CASRDPLTREKLFF
NA | TRBJ2-1 | TRBV4-1 | CASSQGGLVGNEQFF
once | TRBJ2-3 | TRBV7-9 | CASSLALGDSSTDTQYF
NA | TRBJ2-1 | TRBV9 | CASSDPAGTSGSGYEQFF
NA | TRBJ1-2 | TRBV5-1 | CASSSAPEKNTF
NA | TRBJ2-4 | TRBV5-1 | CASSAGQSYKNIQYF
NA | TRBJ1-2 | TRBV29-1 | CSVGTGAYGYTF
NA | TRBJ2-4 | TRBV2 | CASSDGRGVNIQYF
NA | TRBJ1-1 | TRBV10-3 | CAISRDRDLGTEAFF
NA | TRBJ2-7 | TRBV7-6 | CASSSDITYEQYF
NA | TRBJ1-1 | TRBV10-1 | CASSAGRGPLRNTEAFF
NA | TRBJ1-4 | TRBV7-3 | CASSLYPNEKLFF
NA | TRBJ2-2 | TRBV27 | CASSLRNSIGSTGELFF
NA | TRBJ1-1 | TRBV9 | CASSVGLGRGTEAFF
NA | TRBJ2-7 | TRBV27 | CASSPYPAGTGTYEQYF
NA | TRBJ2-1 | TRBV7-3 | CASSQSANSYNEQFF